This paragraph reports one T cell receptor beta chain. The antigen is unknown. A clone one base away is much larger, so this may be a read error. This sample is part of a study of blood T cells in healthy people across ages. Across the study: About one barcoded beta molecule per two T cells was the capture yield of template switching.

For the second PCR, which ran for 7 to 11 cycles, a sample-barcoded 5' primer and a J-beta primer mix were used. With 12 random nucleotides, a template-switch adaptor tagged each individual cDNA molecule. TCRdb independently ran MiXCR on the 5' RACE reads; one entry per CDR3 protein. This sample has around 1,800,000 distinct CDR3 sequences, with about two fifths found just once. The study, taken as a whole, reports: In long-lived donors, naive CD4+ cell counts and diversity exceeded those of aged donors.

The CDR3 consists of 16 residues. Germline CDR1 and CDR2: SEHNR and FQNEAQ (reference sequence). This chain joins TRBV7-9 and TRBJ2-1; 8 bases are shared with TRBD2. This clonotype was sampled from a human donor in good health. Sequencing was performed on blood. The CDR3 DNA reads as TGTGCCAGCAACTTAGCGTCGCGGGGGGCCTACAATGAGCAGTTCTTC. Translated, it gives CASNLASRGAYNEQFF. The whole variable domain, remainder taken from reference TRBV7-9 and TRBJ2-1, is DTGVSQNPRHKITKRGQNVTFRCDPISEHNRLYWYRQTLGQGPEFLTYFQNEAQLEKSRLLSDRFSAERPKGSFSTLEIQRTEQGDSAMYLCASNLASRGAYNEQFFGPGTRLTVL.